This TCR beta chain was identified during a study of CD8+ T cells in alopecia areata. Isolated RNA was reverse transcribed into cDNA used as the sequencing template. Clones were read by immunoSEQ multiplex PCR, and TCRdb kept only the in-frame ones, dropping some. The data contain under 150,000 clones, roughly 50% of them singletons. This clone showed up just a few times. Germline V CDR1 and CDR2: SNHLY, FYNNEI. The CDR3 consists of 13 residues. V dropped 3 bases and J dropped 0 bases, with 6 bases sitting between them. The sequence was collected from a human donor with alopecia areata. This chain connects TRBV2 to TRBJ2-7; TRBD1 is a possible D gene (5 bases). The sequenced sample consisted of NKG2D-low CD8+ T cells sorted from blood. In nucleotides, the CDR3 is TGTGCCAGCAGTGACAGGGACTCCTACGAGCAGTACTTC. As protein: CASSDRDSYEQYF. The full variable domain, its missing parts supplied by reference TRBV2 and TRBJ2-7, is EPEVTQTPSHQVTQMGQEVILRCVPISNHLYFYWYRQILGQKVEFLVSFYNNEISEKSEIFDDQFSVERPDGSNFTLKIRSTKLEDSAMYFCASSDRDSYEQYFGPGTRLTVT.